These T cell receptor beta chains were read from a single sample in a study of CD8 T cells in Susac syndrome. Each CDR3 protein is one row after TCRdb ran MiXCR on the immunoSEQ multiplex PCR reads. The sample yields about 440,000 distinct CDR3 sequences, approximately 85% seen once. The sequenced material came from CD8+ T cells from PBMCs. Receptor source: a human donor with multiple sclerosis. Each CDR3 is given with its conserved first and last residue. The D gene is left open where the match is weak. Expanded clones get a size class; other rows say once, few or many, or leave the size out.

clone size	V gene	J gene	D gene	CDR3 protein	CDR3 DNA
-	TRBV28	TRBJ2-7	TRBD2	CASSPSGTLSYEQYF	TGTGCCAGCAGTCCGAGCGGGACCCTCTCCTACGAGCAGTACTTC
once	TRBV20-1	TRBJ1-2	TRBD1	CSARAGTVYTF	TGCAGTGCTAGAGCAGGGACAGTCTACACCTTC
-	TRBV6-6	TRBJ1-4	-	CASSYVRPATNEKLFF	TGTGCCAGCAGTTACGTCAGGCCTGCAACTAATGAAAAACTGTTTTTT
-	TRBV7-9	TRBJ2-1	TRBD1	CASSPDRGFFNEQFF	TGTGCCAGCAGCCCGGACAGGGGTTTTTTCAATGAGCAGTTCTTC
-	TRBV2	TRBJ1-1	-	CASSEGSGVSTEAFF	TGTGCCAGCAGTGAAGGGTCCGGGGTGAGCACTGAAGCTTTCTTT
-	TRBV12-3/TRBV12-4	TRBJ1-5	TRBD1	CASSPGTGEVAQHF	TGTGCCAGCAGCCCCGGGACAGGGGAAGTCGCCCAGCATTTT
-	TRBV27	TRBJ1-2	-	CASSLSIYAAVTDNYGYTF	TGTGCCAGCAGTTTATCGATTTACGCTGCGGTGACAGACAACTATGGCTACACCTTC
-	TRBV20-1	TRBJ2-3	-	CSASPSADTQYF	TGCAGTGCTAGTCCCTCCGCAGATACGCAGTATTTT
-	TRBV6-5	TRBJ2-1	-	CASSYPGLPYNEQFF	TGTGCCAGCAGTTACCCCGGACTACCTTACAATGAGCAGTTCTTC
-	TRBV4-1	TRBJ2-7	-	CASSDIRTATYEQYF	TGCGCCAGCAGCGACATTCGGACGGCTACCTACGAGCAGTACTTC
-	TRBV12-3/TRBV12-4	TRBJ2-6	-	CASSLRISGANVLTF	TGTGCCAGCAGTTTAAGGATCTCTGGGGCCAACGTCCTGACTTTC
-	TRBV3-1	TRBJ2-1	TRBD2	CASSSPGQLSSGRSGSSYNEQFF	TGTGCCAGCAGCTCCCCGGGACAGCTCTCTAGCGGGAGGTCGGGGAGCTCCTACAATGAGCAGTTCTTC
once	TRBV27	TRBJ1-4	-	CASSQGWINEKLFF	TGTGCCAGCAGCCAAGGGTGGATTAATGAAAAACTGTTTTTT
-	TRBV2	TRBJ2-1	TRBD2	CASSAFETSGNNEQFF	TGTGCCAGCAGTGCCTTTGAGACTAGCGGAAACAATGAGCAGTTCTTC
-	TRBV7-9	TRBJ1-2	-	CASSASEAANYGYTF	TGTGCCAGCAGCGCAAGCGAGGCAGCTAACTATGGCTACACCTTC
-	TRBV7-9	TRBJ2-1	-	CASSLLGRAVYNEQFF	TGTGCCAGCAGCTTATTAGGGCGCGCGGTTTACAATGAGCAGTTCTTC
-	TRBV18	TRBJ2-1	-	CASSLGDSFSYNEQFF	TGTGCCAGCTCACTGGGGGACTCATTTTCCTACAATGAGCAGTTCTTC
-	TRBV6-5	TRBJ2-3	-	CASSSSVDTQYF	TGTGCCAGCAGTTCTAGCGTAGATACGCAGTATTTT
-	TRBV20-1	TRBJ2-7	TRBD1	CSARDPPGQASSYEQYF	TGCAGTGCTAGAGACCCCCCGGGACAGGCAAGCTCCTACGAGCAGTACTTC
few	TRBV27	TRBJ1-5	-	CASSLTGSGLSDQPQHF	TGTGCCAGCAGTTTAACGGGTTCGGGGCTGTCGGATCAGCCCCAGCATTTT
-	TRBV20-1	TRBJ1-1	TRBD1	CSARGFVTGGFEAFF	TGCAGTGCTAGAGGTTTCGTGACAGGGGGATTCGAAGCTTTCTTT
-	TRBV23-1	TRBJ1-6	-	CASSQSQVLNSPLHF	TGCGCCAGCAGTCAATCACAGGTTCTTAATTCACCCCTCCACTTT
once	TRBV30	TRBJ2-2	-	CAWSFLAGELFF	TGTGCCTGGAGCTTTCTGGCCGGGGAGCTGTTTTTT
-	TRBV5-4	TRBJ2-7	-	CASSLRWRAEQYF	TGTGCCAGCAGCTTGAGGTGGAGGGCCGAGCAGTACTTC
-	TRBV4-1	TRBJ1-1	-	CASSHGGTAEAFF	TGCGCCAGCAGCCACGGAGGCACGGCTGAAGCTTTCTTT
-	TRBV7-3	TRBJ2-3	TRBD2	CASSQTSGRGDTQYF	TGTGCCAGCAGTCAGACTAGCGGGAGAGGAGATACGCAGTATTTT
-	TRBV11-2	TRBJ1-1	-	CASSRDVGPWDTEAFF	TGTGCCAGCAGCCGAGATGTTGGTCCCTGGGACACTGAAGCTTTCTTT
-	TRBV5-4	TRBJ2-1	-	CASSIGGHEQFF	TGTGCCAGCAGCATAGGGGGGCATGAGCAGTTCTTC
-	TRBV5-1	TRBJ2-2	-	CASSLFRENTGELFF	TGCGCCAGCAGCTTGTTCAGGGAGAACACCGGGGAGCTGTTTTTT
once	TRBV27	TRBJ2-3	-	CASKTGTRRDTQYF	TGTGCCAGCAAAACCGGGACGAGGAGAGATACGCAGTATTTT
-	TRBV11-2	TRBJ2-7	-	CASSFFPGQLYEQYF	TGTGCCAGCAGCTTCTTTCCGGGACAACTCTACGAGCAGTACTTC
-	TRBV3-1	TRBJ2-1	-	CASTSGWGYNEQFF	TGTGCCAGCACATCAGGGTGGGGCTACAATGAGCAGTTCTTC
-	TRBV13	TRBJ2-7	-	CASSPGDHSYEQYF	TGTGCCAGCAGCCCGGGGGACCACTCCTACGAGCAGTACTTC
once	TRBV30	TRBJ2-3	-	CAWSQGSGGPTDTQYF	TGTGCCTGGAGCCAAGGGAGTGGGGGCCCGACAGATACGCAGTATTTT
-	TRBV2	TRBJ2-5	TRBD2	CASSEVDGGAETQYF	TGTGCCAGCAGTGAAGTGGACGGGGGGGCGGAGACCCAGTACTTC
-	TRBV5-1	TRBJ2-2	-	CASSLVPGLNTGELFF	TGCGCCAGCAGCTTGGTACCGGGACTTAACACCGGGGAGCTGTTTTTT
-	TRBV4-1	TRBJ2-7	-	CASSQEIGANPYF	TGCGCCAGCAGCCAAGAAATTGGGGCAAACCCGTACTTC
-	TRBV29-1	TRBJ2-3	TRBD2	CSVGGLAGEKGAYF	TGCAGCGTCGGTGGACTAGCGGGGGAGAAAGGGGCGTATTTT
-	TRBV14	TRBJ2-1	TRBD2	CASSQGRGGAFDEQFF	TGTGCCAGCAGCCAAGGACGCGGGGGGGCCTTCGACGAGCAGTTCTTC
-	TRBV27	TRBJ2-1	-	CASSFSSPGNEQFF	TGTGCCAGCAGTTTCAGTTCGCCGGGGAATGAGCAGTTCTTC
-	TRBV7-9	TRBJ1-1	-	CASSDRQKNTEAFF	TGTGCCAGCAGCGATCGACAGAAGAACACTGAAGCTTTCTTT
-	TRBV30	TRBJ2-2	-	CAQRAGELFF	TGTGCCCAAAGGGCCGGGGAGCTGTTTTTT
few	TRBV7-9	TRBJ2-2	TRBD1	CASSQTGQGDLVRAGELFF	TGTGCCAGCAGCCAAACGGGACAGGGGGACCTTGTGAGGGCCGGGGAGCTGTTTTTT
-	TRBV6-5	TRBJ2-7	-	CASSSITGETGGHEQYF	TGTGCCAGCAGTTCCATAACGGGGGAGACAGGAGGGCACGAGCAGTACTTC
many	TRBV27	TRBJ1-1	-	CASSLTVNTEAFF	TGTGCCAGTAGTCTTACAGTGAACACTGAAGCTTTCTTT
-	TRBV10-3	TRBJ2-7	-	CAIGEGNEQYF	TGTGCCATCGGTGAGGGTAACGAGCAGTACTTC
-	TRBV30	TRBJ1-1	-	CAWSPRGPEAFF	TGTGCCTGGAGTCCTCGGGGACCTGAAGCTTTCTTT
-	TRBV5-4	TRBJ2-2	TRBD1	CASRAPDRGGTGELFF	TGTGCCAGCCGAGCTCCTGACAGGGGGGGGACCGGGGAGCTGTTTTTT
-	TRBV11-2	TRBJ1-1	-	CASSPTPDIPTEAFF	TGTGCCAGCAGCCCAACCCCGGACATTCCCACTGAAGCTTTCTTT
-	TRBV4-1	TRBJ2-5	TRBD1	CASSQLDRGWGQETQYF	TGCGCCAGCAGCCAACTGGACAGGGGATGGGGCCAAGAGACCCAGTACTTC
-	TRBV30	TRBJ2-7	TRBD1	CAWSVGTGGGEQYF	TGTGCCTGGAGTGTTGGGACAGGGGGAGGCGAGCAGTACTTC
few	TRBV12-3/TRBV12-4	TRBJ2-7	-	CASSLGGAHEQYF	TGTGCCAGCAGTTTAGGAGGGGCCCACGAGCAGTACTTC
-	TRBV7-9	TRBJ2-7	TRBD1	CASSDRGIQTYEQYF	TGTGCCAGCTCGGACAGGGGAATTCAAACCTACGAGCAGTACTTC
-	TRBV24-1	TRBJ2-2	-	CATSDFRDTGELFF	TGTGCCACCAGTGATTTTAGGGACACCGGGGAGCTGTTTTTT